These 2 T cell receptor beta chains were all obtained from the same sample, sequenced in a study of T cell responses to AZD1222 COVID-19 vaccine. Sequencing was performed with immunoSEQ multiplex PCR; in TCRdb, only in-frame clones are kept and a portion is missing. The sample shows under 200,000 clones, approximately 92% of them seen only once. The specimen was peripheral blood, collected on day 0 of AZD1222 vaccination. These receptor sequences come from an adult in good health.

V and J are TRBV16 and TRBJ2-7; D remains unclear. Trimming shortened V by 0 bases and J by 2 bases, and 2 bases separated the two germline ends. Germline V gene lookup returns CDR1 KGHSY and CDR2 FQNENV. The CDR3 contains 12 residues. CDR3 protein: CASSQSTYEQYF. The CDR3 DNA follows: TGTGCCAGCAGCCAATCTACCTACGAGCAGTACTTC.

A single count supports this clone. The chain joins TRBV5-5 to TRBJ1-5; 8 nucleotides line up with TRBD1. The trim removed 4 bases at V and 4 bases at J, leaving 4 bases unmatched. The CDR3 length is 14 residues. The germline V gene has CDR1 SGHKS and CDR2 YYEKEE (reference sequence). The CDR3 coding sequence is TGTGCCAGCAGCCTACAGGGGGGGAATCAGCCCCAGCATTTT. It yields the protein CASSLQGGNQPQHF.